The 18 T cell receptor beta chains listed next were all sequenced from one sample in a study of blood T cell repertoires in COVID-19. The data were produced by immunoSEQ multiplex PCR, yet TCRdb's version contains in-frame clones alone and is incomplete. The table includes roughly 500,000 clones, approximately 83% detected once. The sequenced sample consisted of peripheral blood. The receptors shown here come from a human donor in a cohort sampled during active COVID-19.

This clone came up once. This chain joins TRBV7-2 and TRBJ1-1; D perhaps matches TRBD1 (6 bases). Trimming took off 5 bases at V and 6 bases at J, with 10 bases between the two ends. Germline CDR1 reads SGHTA; CDR2 reads FQGNSA. The CDR3 runs 12 residues. The CDR3 region has the DNA TGTGCCAGCAGCCGGGACAATCCTGAAGCTTTCTTT. This gives the protein CASSRDNPEAFF.

The chain links TRBV3-1 (or the pseudogene TRBV3-2) to TRBJ1-6; D is possibly TRBD1 (6 bases). The V end was cut by 2 bases, the J end by 0 bases, with 11 bases between. CDR3 size: 17 residues. Germline-derived CDR1 and CDR2 are LGHDT and YNNKEL (reference sequence). CDR3 amino acids: CASSQPTGSSYNSPLHF. CDR3 nucleotides: TGTGCCAGCAGCCAACCGACAGGTAGCTCCTATAATTCACCCCTCCACTTT.

This sequence joins TRBV27 and TRBJ1-1; tentatively, D is TRBD1 (6 bases). Trimming left V 7 bases short and J 5 bases short, with 20 bases between. Germline loops: CDR1 MNHEY, CDR2 SMNVEV (reference sequence). CDR3 length: 15 amino acids. The CDR3 DNA reads as TGTGCCAGCATGTATTACAGGGCGAAGGGGACTGAAGCTTTCTTT. As protein: CASMYYRAKGTEAFF.

This chain connects TRBV7-2 to TRBJ2-7, with D possibly matching TRBD1 (6 bases). The CDR3 covers 13 residues. The germline V gene has CDR1 SGHTA and CDR2 FQGNSA. V gave up 3 bases and J gave up 5 bases, with 11 bases separating them. CDR3 coding DNA: TGTGCCAGCAGCTTCTCCAGGGGCAACGAGCAGTACTTC. Amino acids: CASSFSRGNEQYF.

The chain couples TRBV5-5 to TRBJ2-1; 7 positions match TRBD1. Germline V gene lookup returns CDR1 SGHKS and CDR2 YYEKEE (reference sequence). V shed 4 bases and J 6 bases; nucleotides not matched to a gene: 4. CDR3 length: 13 residues. CDR3 region: CASSHGQANEQFF. The DNA of the CDR3 is TGTGCCAGCAGCCATGGACAGGCCAATGAGCAGTTCTTC. The full variable domain, rest sourced from reference TRBV5-5 and TRBJ2-1, is DAGVTQSPTHLIKTRGQQVTLRCSPISGHKSVSWYQQVLGQGPQFIFQYYEKEERGRGNFPDRFSARQFPNYSSELNVNALLLGDSALYLCASSHGQANEQFFGPGTRLTVL.

V usage is TRBV4-3 and J usage is TRBJ1-2; tentative D call: TRBD1 (5 bases). Germline V CDR1 and CDR2: LGHNA, YSLEER. This CDR3 comprises 14 residues. Trimming stripped 0 bases from V and 2 bases from J, with 7 bases between. The chain's CDR3 is CASSQERGNYGYTF. The CDR3 DNA reads as TGCGCCAGCAGCCAAGAACGGGGGAACTATGGCTACACCTTC.

The CDR3 sequence: CASSFGGYNSPLHF. CDR3 nucleotides: TGTGCCAGCAGCTTCGGAGGCTATAATTCACCCCTCCACTTT. The rearrangement uses TRBV5-8 and TRBJ1-6; D remains ambiguous. The CDR3 covers 14 residues. Per germline, CDR1 SGHTS and CDR2 YDEGEE. V gave up 2 bases and J gave up 3 bases, with 6 bases separating them.

About this clone: Other DNA sequences from this sample encode an identical CDR3 as well. The CDR3 protein is CASSLGTGSAYEQYF. CDR3 DNA sequence: TGTGCCAGCAGCTTAGGAACAGGGAGTGCCTACGAGCAGTACTTC. The chain is built from TRBV7-2 and TRBJ2-7, with D perhaps matching TRBD1 (6 bases). Germline CDR1 reads SGHTA; CDR2 reads FQGNSA. Trimming left V 1 base short and J 2 bases short, with 12 bases between. This CDR3 spans 15 amino acids.

This rearrangement joins TRBV24-1 to TRBJ2-3, with D perhaps matching TRBD1 (5 bases). V was trimmed by 5 bases and J by 2 bases, leaving 10 bases between them. The CDR3 consists of 14 residues. Germline CDR1 KGHDR, CDR2 SFDVKD. The CDR3 nucleotides are TGTGCCACCAGTGGAACAGGATCCACAGATACGCAGTATTTT. Translated: CATSGTGSTDTQYF.

The V call is TRBV6-9, the J call TRBJ1-2; 7 bases are shared with TRBD1. CDR1 and CDR2 (germline): MNHGY, SVAAGI. The trim removed 6 bases at V and 8 bases at J, leaving 18 bases unmatched. This CDR3 region has 16 residues. The CDR3 region is CASRGGRVRGRRGYTF. In nucleotides, the CDR3 is TGTGCCAGCAGGGGTGGTCGGGTAAGGGGGCGTCGGGGCTACACCTTC.

This chain links TRBV3-1 (or the pseudogene TRBV3-2) with TRBJ2-3; no definite D call. From germline, CDR1 is LGHDT and CDR2 YNNKEL (reference sequence). The V and J ends lost 3 bases and 6 bases respectively, with 16 bases between them. The CDR3 loop spans 15 amino acids. Here the CDR3 DNA reads TGTGCCAGCAGCCACCTCTTTGAGGCCATGGATACGCAGTATTTT. As protein: CASSHLFEAMDTQYF.

This clone was recorded once. V gene TRBV6-1 combines with J gene TRBJ2-5, with a tentative D call TRBD2 (7 bases). The CDR3 has 17 residues. In germline, CDR1 is MNHNS, CDR2 SASEGT. V gave up 1 base and J gave up 2 bases, with 17 bases separating them. This CDR3 reads CASSEDRGGWGQETQYF. CDR3 sequence (DNA): TGTGCCAGCAGTGAAGATAGGGGGGGCTGGGGACAAGAGACCCAGTACTTC.

CDR3 DNA sequence: TGTGCCAGCAGTTCCCCTACTTGGACTAGCGGGAGGAATGAGCAGTTCTTC. Translated: CASSSPTWTSGRNEQFF. This chain links TRBV6-2 or TRBV6-3 with TRBJ2-1; 14 nucleotides align to TRBD2. The trim removed 4 bases at V and 7 bases at J, leaving 9 bases unmatched. This CDR3 has 17 residues. CDR1 and CDR2 (germline): MNHEY, SVGEGT.

This chain joins TRBV5-5 and TRBJ1-1; D unresolved. The V gene lost 0 bases and the J gene lost 4 bases, with 10 bases spanning the gap. The CDR3 totals 14 residues. Germline lookup yields CDR1 SGHKS and CDR2 YYEKEE (reference sequence). CDR3 coding DNA: TGTGCCAGCAGCTTGGTTTCGGGTGCCACTGAAGCTTTCTTT. Its translation: CASSLVSGATEAFF. The complete variable domain, with remaining parts taken from reference TRBV5-5 and TRBJ1-1, reads DAGVTQSPTHLIKTRGQQVTLRCSPISGHKSVSWYQQVLGQGPQFIFQYYEKEERGRGNFPDRFSARQFPNYSSELNVNALLLGDSALYLCASSLVSGATEAFFGQGTRLTVV.

This chain joins TRBV28 and TRBJ1-5, with 7 bases lining up with TRBD1. Trimming took 3 bases from V and 5 from J; bases not matched to a gene: 4. The CDR3 spans 14 residues. Germline V CDR1 and CDR2: MDHEN, SYDVKM. CDR3 protein: CASSLEGAHQPQHF. The DNA of the CDR3 is TGTGCCAGCAGTTTGGAGGGGGCTCATCAGCCCCAGCATTTT.

The chain employs TRBV12-3 or TRBV12-4 and TRBJ2-2; possible D gene TRBD2, 6 bases. The CDR3 has 13 residues. Deletions cut 4 bases from V and 6 bases from J, with 9 bases between. CDR3 DNA: TGTGCCAGCAGTTGGCGGGGAGCCGGGGAGCTGTTTTTT. This gives the protein CASSWRGAGELFF.

Details on this clone: The sample contains more than one DNA sequence encoding this CDR3. The chain combines TRBV11-2 with TRBJ1-1; 7 nucleotides match TRBD1. The CDR3 extends over 13 amino acids. V lost 3 bases, J lost 4 bases, and 2 bases stayed unmatched. The germline V gene has CDR1 SGHAT and CDR2 FQNNGV. The CDR3 coding sequence is TGTGCCAGCAGCTTCCAGGGGGGCACTGAAGCTTTCTTT. Translation: CASSFQGGTEAFF.

J is TRBJ1-1 and V is TRBV28; 9 bases are shared with TRBD1. Germline V lookup: CDR1 MDHEN, CDR2 SYDVKM. V trimming: 2 bases; J trimming: 6 bases; junction bases outside the gene matches: 7. This CDR3 contains 15 residues. CDR3 nucleotides: TGTGCCAGCAGTTTACTGACAGGGGGGAAGGCTGAAGCTTTCTTT. Protein sequence: CASSLLTGGKAEAFF.